A single sample is the source of the 30 T cell receptor beta chains below, sequenced in a study of long-term antiretroviral therapy in people with HIV (dated by TCRdb to the early 2020s). Sequencing of the TRB variable region was done with the immunoSEQ hsTCRB v3.0 assay at survey level resolution. TCRdb's version of the immuneACCESS table is confined to in-frame rearrangements and falls short of the full clone set. An unresolved V gene accounts for under half of the shortfall where checked; the remainder is of unknown origin. A total of over 15,000 clones appear in this sample, more than 80% of them only once. The ten biggest clones cover about 10% of the sample. Sequencing used unsorted PBMCs, obtained 0.2 years after starting antiretroviral therapy. These receptors were collected from a woman between 35 and 50 years old with HIV.

This clone was recorded only once. This CDR3 is CSVGTGSSYEQYF. CDR3 DNA sequence: TGCAGCGTGGGGACAGGGAGCTCCTACGAGCAGTACTTC. V gene TRBV29-1 combines with J gene TRBJ2-7, with 9 bases identical to TRBD1. CDR3 length equals 13 residues. Germline CDR1 reads SQVTM; CDR2 reads ANQGSEA. V was pared by 6 bases and J by 0 bases, with 3 bases of the junction left unmatched.

The genes are TRBV9 and TRBJ1-3; D gene unclear. V gave up 4 bases and J gave up 0 bases, with 11 bases separating them. In germline, CDR1 is SGDLS, CDR2 YYNGEE. The CDR3 loop spans 15 amino acids. The CDR3 coding sequence is TGTGCCAGCAGCCCCCTTACCGACTCTGGAAACACCATATATTTT. It is translated as CASSPLTDSGNTIYF.

The chain carries TRBV6-5 and TRBJ2-2; no firm D call. The germline V and J ends were trimmed by 0 bases and 2 bases, with 4 bases remaining between them. The CDR3 contains 14 residues. In germline, CDR1 is MNHEY, CDR2 SVGAGI. The CDR3 region has the DNA TGTGCCAGCAGTTACTCTGGTAACACCGGGGAGCTGTTTTTT. It codes for CASSYSGNTGELFF.

V and J are TRBV5-1 and TRBJ1-2; the match to TRBD1 covers 7 bases. In germline, CDR1 is SGHRS, CDR2 YFSETQ. J was trimmed by 4 bases and V by 4 bases; bases with no gene match: 7. The length of the CDR3 is 14 residues. The CDR3 sequence: CASSETGHPYGYTF. In DNA form, the CDR3 reads TGCGCCAGCAGCGAGACAGGGCATCCCTATGGCTACACCTTC.

This chain joins TRBV4-1 and TRBJ2-7; possible D gene TRBD2, 6 bases. This CDR3 is built from 14 residues. Germline V gives CDR1 MGHRA, CDR2 YSYEKL. V shed 4 bases and J shed 4 bases, with 14 bases lying between them. CDR3 DNA: TGCGCCAGCAGCCCCAGTCTGGGGGGATACGAGCAGTACTTC. Encoded protein: CASSPSLGGYEQYF.

The gene calls are TRBV10-2 and TRBJ2-7; D perhaps matches TRBD2 (6 bases). There are 16 residues in the CDR3. Germline V gene sequence: CDR1 WSHSY, CDR2 SAAADI. The ends were cut back, 6 bases at V and 2 bases at J, with 20 bases in the middle. DNA of the CDR3: TGCGCCAGCAGCCCCGGGACGGGAGAATGGGCCTACGAGCAGTACTTC. It yields the protein CASSPGTGEWAYEQYF.

By proportion, this clone is medium-sized. J is TRBJ2-1 and V is TRBV2, with 7 bases matching TRBD1. CDR3 length equals 15 residues. V lost 3 bases to trimming and J lost 5 bases; unmatched junction nucleotides: 7. From germline, CDR1 is SNHLY and CDR2 FYNNEI. CDR3 region: CASSDPGQKNNEQFF. The CDR3 DNA is TGTGCCAGCAGTGACCCGGGACAGAAGAACAATGAGCAGTTCTTC.

This chain links TRBV10-3 with TRBJ1-1, with D perhaps TRBD1 (6 bases). CDR3 length equals 13 residues. Germline V CDR1 and CDR2: ENHRY, SYGVKD. V lost 7 bases, J lost 3 bases, and 12 bases lay in between. This CDR3 is CAITEGVYTEAFF. The CDR3 DNA sequence: TGTGCCATCACCGAGGGGGTTTACACTGAAGCTTTCTTT.

CDR3 in amino acids: CASSPMARGRRYYGYTF. The CDR3 nucleotides read TGTGCCAGTAGTCCAATGGCCAGGGGGCGTCGGTACTATGGCTACACCTTC. The rearrangement joins TRBV19 to TRBJ1-2; 8 bases align to TRBD1. The trim removed 5 bases at V and 3 bases at J, leaving 14 bases unmatched. This CDR3 has 17 amino acids. Germline CDR1 LNHDA, CDR2 SQIVND (reference sequence).

This clone was recorded once. The genes are TRBV5-1 and TRBJ2-5; TRBD2 agrees at 7 bases. V shed 1 base and J 2 bases; nucleotides not matched to a gene: 8. Germline V gene data show CDR1 as SGHRS and CDR2 as YFSETQ. The CDR3 is made up of 16 amino acids. CDR3 sequence (DNA): TGCGCCAGCAGCTTGACTGGCGGGAGCACACAAGAGACCCAGTACTTC. This sequence encodes CASSLTGGSTQETQYF.

The genes are TRBV29-1 and TRBJ2-7; 8 nucleotides match TRBD2. There are 14 residues in the CDR3. Trimming removed 6 bases from V and 4 bases from J; junction bases left unmatched: 11. Germline CDR1 is SQVTM and CDR2 is ANQGSEA. This chain's CDR3 is CSVLESGRLYEQYF. CDR3 DNA: TGCAGCGTGTTGGAAAGCGGGAGACTTTACGAGCAGTACTTC.

The rearrangement joins TRBV2 to TRBJ1-2; 10 bases fit TRBD1. The germline gives CDR1 SNHLY, CDR2 FYNNEI. Unmatched junction bases numbered 10, after V lost 11 bases and J lost 7 bases. The CDR3 runs to 13 residues. The CDR3 bases are TGTGCCTTCGGGACAGGGGTGGGTGTTGGCTACACCTTC. It is translated as CAFGTGVGVGYTF.

The genes are TRBV4-1 and TRBJ2-7, with 9 positions matching TRBD1. After removal of 3 bases from V and 0 bases from J, the junction contained 3 bases not matched to a gene. Germline V lookup: CDR1 MGHRA, CDR2 YSYEKL. The CDR3 length is 15 residues. CDR3 nucleotide sequence: TGCGCCAGCAGCCAGGACAGGGGAAGCTCCTACGAGCAGTACTTC. It encodes CASSQDRGSSYEQYF.

This clone is a singleton in its sample. This chain uses TRBV5-4 with TRBJ1-2; 8 nucleotides align to TRBD1. Looked up from germline, CDR1 is SGHNT and CDR2 is YYREEE (reference sequence). The ends lost 4 bases at V and 14 bases at J; junction bases unmatched: 13. CDR3 length: 13 amino acids. The DNA for the CDR3 is TGTGCCAGCAGCGCCAGGACAGGGACGTTCAATACCTTC. As protein: CASSARTGTFNTF.

In its sample, this clone was seen a few times. The rearrangement links TRBV7-2 to TRBJ1-1, with D perhaps matching TRBD1 (5 bases). Germline-derived CDR1 and CDR2 are SGHTA and FQGNSA. Trimming removed 5 bases at V and 11 bases at J, with 12 bases between. This CDR3 spans 11 amino acids. The CDR3 region is CASSLGVEAFF. The CDR3 DNA reads TGTGCCAGCAGCCTAGGGGTGGAGGCTTTCTTT.

The J gene is TRBJ1-1, the V gene TRBV6-5, with 9 nucleotides matching TRBD1. CDR3 length equals 16 residues. V shed 4 bases, J shed 1 base, and the junction held 7 bases outside the gene matches. Per germline, CDR1 MNHEY and CDR2 SVGAGI. The DNA for the CDR3 is TGTGCCAGCAGTTCCATCACAGGGGGCACGAACACTGAAGCTTTCTTT. Its translation is CASSSITGGTNTEAFF.

The V and J genes are TRBV9 and TRBJ1-4, with unresolved D. This CDR3 is built from 14 residues. V lost 4 bases and J lost 0, with 7 bases in between. In germline, CDR1 is SGDLS, CDR2 YYNGEE. CDR3 nucleotides: TGTGCCAGCAGCCGGGGAGCAACTAATGAAAAACTGTTTTTT. It is translated as CASSRGATNEKLFF.

The chain is built from TRBV7-8 and TRBJ2-1; D perhaps matches TRBD2 (6 bases). CDR1 and CDR2 (germline): SGHVS, FQNEAQ. V gave up 8 bases and J gave up 0 bases, with 20 bases separating them. The CDR3 runs 17 residues. This CDR3 reads CASRRDSMLSSYNEQFF. The CDR3 nucleotides read TGTGCCAGCCGCCGGGACTCAATGCTAAGCTCCTACAATGAGCAGTTCTTC.

The rearrangement joins TRBV13 to TRBJ2-2; D is possibly TRBD1 (6 bases). V lost 3 bases and J lost 4, with 15 bases in between. Germline assignment: CDR1 PRHDT and CDR2 FYEKMQ (reference sequence). This CDR3 contains 16 residues. CDR3 loop: CASSFGPGAATGELFF. Here the CDR3 DNA reads TGTGCCAGCAGCTTTGGTCCAGGGGCGGCCACCGGGGAGCTGTTTTTT.

The table lists this clone with a few counts. The V gene is TRBV4-3, the J gene TRBJ1-6; possible D gene TRBD1, 5 bases. V lost 3 bases and J 8 bases, leaving 14 bases between the germline ends. This CDR3 has 15 residues. Germline V gene lookup returns CDR1 LGHNA and CDR2 YSLEER. CDR3 coding DNA: TGCGCCAGCAGCCAGGCGGGACGGTTGGATTCACCCCTCCACTTT. It is translated as CASSQAGRLDSPLHF.

This chain joins TRBV11-3 and TRBJ1-2; 9 bases are a match to TRBD1. The CDR3 is 17 amino acids. Per germline, CDR1 SGHNT and CDR2 YENEEA. The trim removed 3 bases at V and 6 bases at J, leaving 14 bases unmatched. CDR3 nucleotides: TGTGCCAGCAGCTTCAGACAGGGGGTGAATCTATTCGATGGCTACACCTTC. Translating it yields CASSFRQGVNLFDGYTF.

J is TRBJ1-6 and V is TRBV5-6, with D tentatively TRBD1 (5 bases). Germline CDR1 SGHDT, CDR2 YYEEEE. Trimming stripped 6 bases from V and 6 bases from J, with 16 bases between. CDR3 length equals 15 residues. The CDR3 DNA follows: TGTGCCAGCATGACTTTGACAGTTTCTAATTCACCCCTCCACTTT. This translates into CASMTLTVSNSPLHF.

The genes are TRBV6-5 and TRBJ1-4; possible D gene TRBD1, 6 bases. Germline V gene lookup returns CDR1 MNHEY and CDR2 SVGAGI. The germline V and J ends were trimmed by 5 bases and 8 bases, with 15 bases remaining between them. CDR3 length equals 14 residues. The CDR3 DNA sequence: TGTGCCAGCAGTGTAACAGGACAGACCGAAAAACTGTTTTTT. Its translation: CASSVTGQTEKLFF.

The chain combines TRBV5-6 with TRBJ2-7; 9 nucleotides agree with TRBD1. V lost 2 bases, J lost 5 bases, and 8 bases stayed unmatched. From germline, CDR1 is SGHDT and CDR2 YYEEEE. CDR3 length equals 15 residues. The CDR3 here is CASSFFRDRANEQYF. The DNA of the CDR3 is TGTGCCAGCAGCTTTTTCCGGGACAGGGCCAACGAGCAGTACTTC.

This rearrangement joins TRBV30 to TRBJ2-2; possibly TRBD1 for D (5 bases). The CDR3 has 13 residues. Germline assignment: CDR1 GTSNPN and CDR2 SVGIG (reference sequence). Trimming took 3 bases from V and 7 from J, leaving 12 bases between them. CDR3 in DNA: TGTGCCTGGAGGGTTCTAGGGGTCGGGGAGCTGTTTTTT. Translated, it gives CAWRVLGVGELFF.

The CDR3 reads CASSSGVSYEQYF. The DNA for the CDR3 is TGTGCCAGCAGTTCGGGGGTTTCCTACGAGCAGTACTTC. This rearrangement joins TRBV6-5 to TRBJ2-7, with D possibly matching TRBD2 (6 bases). V lost 4 bases and J 1 base, leaving 8 bases between the germline ends. The CDR3 loop spans 13 amino acids. CDR1 and CDR2 (germline): MNHEY, SVGAGI.

This clone came up once. The chain carries TRBV7-9 and TRBJ2-7; 7 bases agree with TRBD1. The CDR3 extends over 13 amino acids. Germline V CDR1 and CDR2: SEHNR, FQNEAQ (reference sequence). J lost 3 bases, V lost 5 bases, and 4 bases had no gene match. DNA for the CDR3: TGTGCCAGCAGCCGGGACAGTGTCTACGAGCAGTACTTC. It codes for CASSRDSVYEQYF.

This clone was seen once. This chain connects TRBV5-5 to TRBJ1-2, with TRBD1 identical over 7 bases. The CDR3 length is 18 residues. Trimming took 4 bases from V and 3 from J; bases not matched to a gene: 18. Germline V CDR1 and CDR2: SGHKS, YYEKEE (reference sequence). The CDR3 region has the DNA TGTGCCAGCAGCCCCGGACCGGGACAGCCGCACGAGCACTATGGCTACACCTTC. This encodes CASSPGPGQPHEHYGYTF.

This chain uses TRBV5-1 with TRBJ2-1; 10 positions match TRBD2. The CDR3 is 15 residues long. Germline V gene data show CDR1 as SGHRS and CDR2 as YFSETQ. V shed 6 bases, J shed 7 bases, and the junction held 10 bases outside the gene matches. The CDR3 region is CASTLAGGPENEQFF. The CDR3, as DNA: TGCGCCAGCACCTTAGCGGGAGGCCCAGAGAATGAGCAGTTCTTC.

J is TRBJ2-3 and V is TRBV7-9, with D perhaps assigned TRBD1 or TRBD2 (5 bases each). V shed 1 base and J shed 4 bases, with 6 bases lying between them. CDR1 SEHNR and CDR2 FQNEAQ come from the germline V gene (reference sequence). CDR3 length equals 13 residues. The CDR3 DNA reads TGTGCCAGCAGCTTAGGGGGACCAGATACGCAGTATTTT. It specifies CASSLGGPDTQYF.